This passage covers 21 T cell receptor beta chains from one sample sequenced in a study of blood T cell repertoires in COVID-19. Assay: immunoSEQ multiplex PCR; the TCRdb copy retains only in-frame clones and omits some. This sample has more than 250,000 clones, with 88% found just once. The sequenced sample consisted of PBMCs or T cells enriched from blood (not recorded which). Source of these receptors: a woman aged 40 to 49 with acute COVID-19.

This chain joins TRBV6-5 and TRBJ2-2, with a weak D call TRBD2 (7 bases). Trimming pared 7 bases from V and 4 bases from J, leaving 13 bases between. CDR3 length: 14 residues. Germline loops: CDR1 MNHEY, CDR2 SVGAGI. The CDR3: CASTLGGVTGELFF. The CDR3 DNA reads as TGTGCCAGCACCCTAGGGGGGGTCACCGGGGAGCTGTTTTTT.

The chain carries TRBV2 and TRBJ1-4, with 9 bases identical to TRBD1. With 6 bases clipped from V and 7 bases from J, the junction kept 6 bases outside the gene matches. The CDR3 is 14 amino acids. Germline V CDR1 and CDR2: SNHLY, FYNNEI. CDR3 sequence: CASSGTGPSEKLFF. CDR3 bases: TGTGCCAGCAGCGGGACAGGGCCAAGTGAAAAACTGTTTTTT. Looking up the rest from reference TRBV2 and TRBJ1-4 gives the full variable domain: EPEVTQTPSHQVTQMGQEVILRCVPISNHLYFYWYRQILGQKVEFLVSFYNNEISEKSEIFDDQFSVERPDGSNFTLKIRSTKLEDSAMYFCASSGTGPSEKLFFGSGTQLSVL.

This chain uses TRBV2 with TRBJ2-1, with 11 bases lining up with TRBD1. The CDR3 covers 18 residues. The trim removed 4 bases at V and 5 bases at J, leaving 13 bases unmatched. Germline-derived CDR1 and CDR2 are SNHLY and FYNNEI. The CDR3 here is CASSGRSRDRGVHNEQFF. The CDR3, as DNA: TGTGCCAGCAGTGGACGGAGTCGGGACAGGGGGGTGCACAATGAGCAGTTCTTC.

For the CDR3, the DNA is TGTGCCAGCGTCAGGACTAGCACAGATACGCAGTATTTT. As protein: CASVRTSTDTQYF. V usage is TRBV2 and J usage is TRBJ2-3; TRBD2 might be the D (5 bases). Trimming cost V 8 bases and J 0 bases, with 9 bases left between them. The CDR3 consists of 13 residues. CDR1 and CDR2 from the germline V gene are SNHLY and FYNNEI.

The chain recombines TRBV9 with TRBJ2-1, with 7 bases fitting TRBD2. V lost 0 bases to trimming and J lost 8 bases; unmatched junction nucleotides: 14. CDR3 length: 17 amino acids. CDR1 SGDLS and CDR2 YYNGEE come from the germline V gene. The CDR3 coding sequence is TGTGCCAGCAGCGTAGCGTTATACGGCGGGAGCTTCTATGAGCAGTTCTTC. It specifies CASSVALYGGSFYEQFF.

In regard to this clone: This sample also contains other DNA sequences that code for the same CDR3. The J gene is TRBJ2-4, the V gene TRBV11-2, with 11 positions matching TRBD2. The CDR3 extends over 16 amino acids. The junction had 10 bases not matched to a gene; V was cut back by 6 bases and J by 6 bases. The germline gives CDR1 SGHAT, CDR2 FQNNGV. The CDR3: CASRLLAGVVANIQYF. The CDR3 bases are TGTGCCAGCAGGCTACTAGCGGGAGTTGTCGCAAACATTCAGTACTTC.

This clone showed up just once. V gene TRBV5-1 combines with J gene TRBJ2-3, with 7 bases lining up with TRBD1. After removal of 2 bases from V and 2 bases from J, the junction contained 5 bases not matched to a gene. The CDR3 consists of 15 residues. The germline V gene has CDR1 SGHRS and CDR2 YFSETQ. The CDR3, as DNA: TGCGCCAGCAGCTTATCGGGACAGCCCACAGATACGCAGTATTTT. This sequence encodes CASSLSGQPTDTQYF. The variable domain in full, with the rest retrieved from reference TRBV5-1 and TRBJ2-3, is KAGVTQTPRYLIKTRGQQVTLSCSPISGHRSVSWYQQTPGQGLQFLFEYFSETQRNKGNFPGRFSGRQFSNSRSEMNVSTLELGDSALYLCASSLSGQPTDTQYFGPGTRLTVL.

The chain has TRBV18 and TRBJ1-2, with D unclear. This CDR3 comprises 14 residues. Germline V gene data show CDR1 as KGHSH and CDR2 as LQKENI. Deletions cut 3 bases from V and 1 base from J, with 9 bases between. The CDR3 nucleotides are TGTGCCAGCTCACCTGCGGGGAATAACTATGGCTACACCTTC. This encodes CASSPAGNNYGYTF.

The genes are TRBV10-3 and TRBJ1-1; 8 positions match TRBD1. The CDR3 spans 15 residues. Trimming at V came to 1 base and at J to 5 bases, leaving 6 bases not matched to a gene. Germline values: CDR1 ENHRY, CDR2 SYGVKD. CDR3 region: CAISEYGQGGTEAFF. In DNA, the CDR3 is TGTGCCATCAGTGAGTACGGACAGGGAGGGACTGAAGCTTTCTTT.

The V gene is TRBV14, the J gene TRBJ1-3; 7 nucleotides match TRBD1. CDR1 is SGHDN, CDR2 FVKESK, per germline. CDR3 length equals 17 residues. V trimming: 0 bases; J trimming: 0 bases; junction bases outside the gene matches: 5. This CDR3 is CASSQDTGTVSGNTIYF. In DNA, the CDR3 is TGTGCCAGCAGCCAAGATACCGGGACAGTCTCTGGAAACACCATATATTTT.

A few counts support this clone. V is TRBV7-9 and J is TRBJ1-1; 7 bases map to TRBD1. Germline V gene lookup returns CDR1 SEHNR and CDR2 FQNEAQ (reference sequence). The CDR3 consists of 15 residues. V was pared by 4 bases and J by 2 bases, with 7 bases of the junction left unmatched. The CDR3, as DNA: TGTGCCAGCAGCTGGGGACAGCCTGGAAACACTGAAGCTTTCTTT. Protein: CASSWGQPGNTEAFF.

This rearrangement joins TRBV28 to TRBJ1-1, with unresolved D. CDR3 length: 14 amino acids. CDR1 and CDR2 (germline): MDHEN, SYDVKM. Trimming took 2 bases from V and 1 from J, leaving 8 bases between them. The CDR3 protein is CASSLVGRNTEAFF. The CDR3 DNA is TGTGCCAGCAGTTTAGTGGGGAGGAACACTGAAGCTTTCTTT.

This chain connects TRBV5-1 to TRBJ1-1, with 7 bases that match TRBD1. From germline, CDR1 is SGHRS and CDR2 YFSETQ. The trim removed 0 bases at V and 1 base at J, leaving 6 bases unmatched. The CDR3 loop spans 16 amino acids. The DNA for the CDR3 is TGCGCCAGCAGCTTGGAGGCAGGGGGACCGAACACTGAAGCTTTCTTT. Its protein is CASSLEAGGPNTEAFF.

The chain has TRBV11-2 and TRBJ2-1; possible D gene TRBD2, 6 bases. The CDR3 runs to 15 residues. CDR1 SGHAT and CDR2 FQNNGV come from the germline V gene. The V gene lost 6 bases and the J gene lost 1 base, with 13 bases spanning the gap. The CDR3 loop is CASRRVGGSYNEQFF. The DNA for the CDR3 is TGTGCCAGCAGGCGGGTTGGGGGGTCCTACAATGAGCAGTTCTTC.

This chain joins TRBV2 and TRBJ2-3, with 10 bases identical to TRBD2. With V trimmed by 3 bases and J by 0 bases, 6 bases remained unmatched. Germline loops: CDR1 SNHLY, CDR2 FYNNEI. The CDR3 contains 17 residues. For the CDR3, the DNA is TGTGCCAGCAGTGATCCGGGACTAGCGTGGAGCACAGATACGCAGTATTTT. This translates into CASSDPGLAWSTDTQYF.

The CDR3 is CSVDRGQDEKLFF. The CDR3 nucleotides read TGCAGCGTTGACAGGGGGCAGGATGAAAAACTGTTTTTT. This chain joins TRBV29-1 and TRBJ1-4; 8 nucleotides agree with TRBD1. V lost 3 bases to trimming and J lost 6 bases; unmatched junction nucleotides: 3. Germline V gives CDR1 SQVTM, CDR2 ANQGSEA. CDR3 length: 13 residues.

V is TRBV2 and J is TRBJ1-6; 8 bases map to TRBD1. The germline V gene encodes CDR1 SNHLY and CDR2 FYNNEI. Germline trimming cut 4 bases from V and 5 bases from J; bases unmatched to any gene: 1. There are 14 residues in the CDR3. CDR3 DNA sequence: TGTGCCAGCAGTGGGACAGGGAATAATTCACCCCTCCACTTT. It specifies CASSGTGNNSPLHF. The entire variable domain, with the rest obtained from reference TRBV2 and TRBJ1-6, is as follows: EPEVTQTPSHQVTQMGQEVILRCVPISNHLYFYWYRQILGQKVEFLVSFYNNEISEKSEIFDDQFSVERPDGSNFTLKIRSTKLEDSAMYFCASSGTGNNSPLHFGNGTRLTVT.

The CDR3 DNA follows: TGTGCCAGTCGGAACACTGAAGCTTTCTTT. This gives the protein CASRNTEAFF. The chain joins TRBV19 to TRBJ1-1; unclear D gene. Deletions cut 8 bases from V and 1 base from J, with 2 bases between. This CDR3 contains 10 residues. The V gene's germline CDR1 is LNHDA and CDR2 SQIVND (reference sequence).

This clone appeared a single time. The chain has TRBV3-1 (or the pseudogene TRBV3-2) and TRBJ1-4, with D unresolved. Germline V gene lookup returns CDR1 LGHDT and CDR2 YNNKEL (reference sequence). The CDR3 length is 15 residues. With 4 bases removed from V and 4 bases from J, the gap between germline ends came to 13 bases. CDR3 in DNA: TGTGCCAGCAGCCGAGATCCGCAGTTTAATGAAAAACTGTTTTTT. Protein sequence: CASSRDPQFNEKLFF.

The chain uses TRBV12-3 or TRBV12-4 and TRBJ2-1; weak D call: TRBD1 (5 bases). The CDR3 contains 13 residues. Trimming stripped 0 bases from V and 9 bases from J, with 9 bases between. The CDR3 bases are TGTGCCAGCAGTTTAGCGGTAGGGGCTGAGCAGTTCTTC. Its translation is CASSLAVGAEQFF.

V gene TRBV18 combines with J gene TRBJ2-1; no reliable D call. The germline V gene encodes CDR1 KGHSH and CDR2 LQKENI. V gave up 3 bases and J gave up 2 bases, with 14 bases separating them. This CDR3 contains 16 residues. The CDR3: CASSPGYPPPYNEQFF. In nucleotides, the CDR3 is TGTGCCAGCTCACCGGGCTACCCCCCTCCCTACAATGAGCAGTTCTTC.